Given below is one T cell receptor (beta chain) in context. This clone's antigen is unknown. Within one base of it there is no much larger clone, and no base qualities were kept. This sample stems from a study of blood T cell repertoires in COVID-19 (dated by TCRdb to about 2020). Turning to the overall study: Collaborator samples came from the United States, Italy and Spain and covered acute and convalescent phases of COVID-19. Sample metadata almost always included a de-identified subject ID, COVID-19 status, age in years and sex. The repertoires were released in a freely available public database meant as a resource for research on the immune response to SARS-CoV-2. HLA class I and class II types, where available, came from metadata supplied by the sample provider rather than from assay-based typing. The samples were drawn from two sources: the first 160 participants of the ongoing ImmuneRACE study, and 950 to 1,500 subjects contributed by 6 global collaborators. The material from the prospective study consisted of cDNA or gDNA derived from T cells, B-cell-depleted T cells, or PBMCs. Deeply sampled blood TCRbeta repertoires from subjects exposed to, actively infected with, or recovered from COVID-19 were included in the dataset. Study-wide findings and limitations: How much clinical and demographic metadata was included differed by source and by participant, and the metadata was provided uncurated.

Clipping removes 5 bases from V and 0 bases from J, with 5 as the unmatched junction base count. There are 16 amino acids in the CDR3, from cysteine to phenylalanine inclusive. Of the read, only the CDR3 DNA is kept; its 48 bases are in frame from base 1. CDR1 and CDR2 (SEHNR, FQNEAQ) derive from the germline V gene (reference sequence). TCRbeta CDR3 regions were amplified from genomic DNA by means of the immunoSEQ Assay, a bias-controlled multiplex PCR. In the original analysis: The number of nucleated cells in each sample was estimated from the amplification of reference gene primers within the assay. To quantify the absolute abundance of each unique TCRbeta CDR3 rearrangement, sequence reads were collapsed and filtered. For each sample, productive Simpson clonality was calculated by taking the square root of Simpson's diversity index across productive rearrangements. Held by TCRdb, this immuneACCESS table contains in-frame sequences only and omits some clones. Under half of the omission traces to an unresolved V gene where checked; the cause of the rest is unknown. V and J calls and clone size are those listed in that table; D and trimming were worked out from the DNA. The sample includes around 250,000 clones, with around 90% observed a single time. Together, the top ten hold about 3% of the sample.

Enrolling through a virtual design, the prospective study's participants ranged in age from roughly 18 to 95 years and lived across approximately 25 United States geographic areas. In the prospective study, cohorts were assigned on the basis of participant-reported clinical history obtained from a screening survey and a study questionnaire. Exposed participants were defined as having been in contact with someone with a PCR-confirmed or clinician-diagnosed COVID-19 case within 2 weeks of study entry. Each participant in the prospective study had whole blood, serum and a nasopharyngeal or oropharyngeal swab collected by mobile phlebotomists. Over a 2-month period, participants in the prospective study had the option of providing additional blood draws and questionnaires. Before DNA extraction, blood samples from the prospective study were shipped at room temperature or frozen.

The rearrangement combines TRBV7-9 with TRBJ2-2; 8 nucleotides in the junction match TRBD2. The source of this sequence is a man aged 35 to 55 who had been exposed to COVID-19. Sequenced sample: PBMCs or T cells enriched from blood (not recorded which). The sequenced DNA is TGTGCCAGCAGCATAAGTAGCGGGGCGAACACCGGGGAGCTGTTTTTT. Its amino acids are CASSISSGANTGELFF.